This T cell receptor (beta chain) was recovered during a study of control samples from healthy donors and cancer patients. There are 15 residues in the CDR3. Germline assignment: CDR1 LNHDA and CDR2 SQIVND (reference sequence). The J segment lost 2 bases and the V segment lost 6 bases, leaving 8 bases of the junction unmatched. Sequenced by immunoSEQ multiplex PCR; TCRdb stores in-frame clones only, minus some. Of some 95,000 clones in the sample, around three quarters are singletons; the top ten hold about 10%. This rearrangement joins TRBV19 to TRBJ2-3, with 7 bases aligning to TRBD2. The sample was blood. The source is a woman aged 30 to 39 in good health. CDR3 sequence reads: CASSLMAGVTDTQYF. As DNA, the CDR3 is TGTGCCAGTAGCTTAATGGCGGGAGTCACAGATACGCAGTATTTT.